The text below deals with one TCR beta chain. No antigen is known for it. These data are taken from a study of T cell responses to AZD1222 COVID-19 vaccine. Findings and limits, study-wide: Across the whole spike, CD4 TCRs peaked at regions 160-218 and 743-854. The peak T cell response came first, and repertoires were sampled only after it. The sample set comprised mostly white British donors with more females, and clonal diversity was possibly underestimated. Spike-specific TCR breadth and depth went up after people got two AZD1222 doses.

Germline V gene lookup returns CDR1 SGHTA and CDR2 FQGNSA. This CDR3 has 15 residues. The V gene end was trimmed by 5 bases and the J gene end by 7 bases; junction bases not matched to a gene: 10. Profiling relied on immunoSEQ multiplex PCR, and the TCRdb table lists in-frame clones only, not all of them. The sample records tens of thousands of clones, roughly 85% being singletons. This sample comprised peripheral blood, obtained 28 days after the second AZD1222 dose. The receptor's source is an adult who received the AZD1222 COVID-19 vaccine. This chain links TRBV7-2 with TRBJ1-5; 8 bases align to TRBD1. As DNA, the CDR3 is TGTGCCAGCAGCCTAACCGGACAGGGAGGACAGCCCCAGCATTTT. It yields the protein CASSLTGQGGQPQHF.